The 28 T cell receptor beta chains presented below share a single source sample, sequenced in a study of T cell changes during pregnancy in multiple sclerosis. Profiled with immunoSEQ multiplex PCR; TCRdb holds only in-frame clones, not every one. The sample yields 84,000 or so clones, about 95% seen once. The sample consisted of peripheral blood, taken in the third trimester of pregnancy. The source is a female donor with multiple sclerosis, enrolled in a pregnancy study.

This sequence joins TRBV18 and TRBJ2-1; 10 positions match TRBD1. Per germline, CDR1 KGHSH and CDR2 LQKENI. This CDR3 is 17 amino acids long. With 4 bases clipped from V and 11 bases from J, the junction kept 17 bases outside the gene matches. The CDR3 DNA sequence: TGTGCCAGCTCACTCCCGGGGTTAAGCGGGACAGGGGAACAGCAGTTCTTC. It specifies CASSLPGLSGTGEQQFF.

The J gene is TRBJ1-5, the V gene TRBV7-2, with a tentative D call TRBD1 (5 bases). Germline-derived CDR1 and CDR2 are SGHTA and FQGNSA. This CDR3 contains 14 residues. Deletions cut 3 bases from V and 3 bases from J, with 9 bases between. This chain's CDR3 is CASSFQGTNQPQHF. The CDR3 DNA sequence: TGTGCCAGCAGCTTTCAGGGAACCAATCAGCCCCAGCATTTT.

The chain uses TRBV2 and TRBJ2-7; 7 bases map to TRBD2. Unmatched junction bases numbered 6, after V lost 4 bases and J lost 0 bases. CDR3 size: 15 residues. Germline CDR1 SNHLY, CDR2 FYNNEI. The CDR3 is CASSGAAGSSYEQYF. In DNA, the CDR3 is TGTGCCAGCAGTGGGGCAGCGGGGAGCTCCTACGAGCAGTACTTC.

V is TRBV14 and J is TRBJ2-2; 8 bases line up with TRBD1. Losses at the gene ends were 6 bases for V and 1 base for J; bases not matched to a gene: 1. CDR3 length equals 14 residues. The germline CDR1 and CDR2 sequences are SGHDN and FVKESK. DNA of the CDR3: TGTGCCAGCAGAGGACAGGGGAACACCGGGGAGCTGTTTTTT. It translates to CASRGQGNTGELFF.

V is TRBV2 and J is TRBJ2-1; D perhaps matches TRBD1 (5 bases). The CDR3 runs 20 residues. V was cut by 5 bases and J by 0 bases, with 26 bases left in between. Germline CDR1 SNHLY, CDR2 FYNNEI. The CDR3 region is CASSQPPWPTAASSYNEQFF. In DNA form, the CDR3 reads TGTGCCAGCAGTCAACCCCCCTGGCCGACAGCCGCCAGCTCCTACAATGAGCAGTTCTTC.

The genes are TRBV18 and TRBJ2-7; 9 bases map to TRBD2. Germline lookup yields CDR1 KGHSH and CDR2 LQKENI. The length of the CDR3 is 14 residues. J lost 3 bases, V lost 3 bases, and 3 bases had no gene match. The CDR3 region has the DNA TGTGCCAGCTCACCTAGCGGGGGAAGCTACGAGCAGTACTTC. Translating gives CASSPSGGSYEQYF.

The CDR3: CASSLRTGADSGANVLTF. In nucleotides, the CDR3 is TGCGCCAGCAGCTTGCGGACAGGGGCCGACTCTGGGGCCAACGTCCTGACTTTC. V is TRBV5-1 and J is TRBJ2-6, with 9 nucleotides matching TRBD1. Trimming took 1 base from V and 0 from J; bases not matched to a gene: 5. Germline V CDR1 and CDR2: SGHRS, YFSETQ. The CDR3 totals 18 residues.

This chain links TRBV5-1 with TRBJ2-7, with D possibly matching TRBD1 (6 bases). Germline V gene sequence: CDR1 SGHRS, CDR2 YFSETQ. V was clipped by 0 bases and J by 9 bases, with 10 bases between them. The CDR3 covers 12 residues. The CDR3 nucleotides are TGCGCCAGCAGCTTGGACAGGGTAGGGCAGTACTTC. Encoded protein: CASSLDRVGQYF. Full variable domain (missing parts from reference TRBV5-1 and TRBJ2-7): KAGVTQTPRYLIKTRGQQVTLSCSPISGHRSVSWYQQTPGQGLQFLFEYFSETQRNKGNFPGRFSGRQFSNSRSEMNVSTLELGDSALYLCASSLDRVGQYFGPGTRLTVT.

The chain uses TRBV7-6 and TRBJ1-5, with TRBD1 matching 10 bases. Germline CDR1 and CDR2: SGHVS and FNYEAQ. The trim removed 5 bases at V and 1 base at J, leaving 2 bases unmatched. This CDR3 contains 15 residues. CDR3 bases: TGTGCCAGCAGCCTGGGACAGGGGAGCAATCAGCCCCAGCATTTT. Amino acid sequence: CASSLGQGSNQPQHF.

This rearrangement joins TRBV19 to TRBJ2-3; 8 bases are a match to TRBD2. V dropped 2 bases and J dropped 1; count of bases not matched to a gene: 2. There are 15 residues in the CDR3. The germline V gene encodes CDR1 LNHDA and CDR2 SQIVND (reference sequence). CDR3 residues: CASSIRRGGTDTQYF. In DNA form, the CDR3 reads TGTGCCAGTAGTATACGGCGGGGGGGCACAGATACGCAGTATTTT. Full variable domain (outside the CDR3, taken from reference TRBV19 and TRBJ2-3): DGGITQSPKYLFRKEGQNVTLSCEQNLNHDAMYWYRQDPGQGLRLIYYSQIVNDFQKGDIAEGYSVSREKKESFPLTVTSAQKNPTAFYLCASSIRRGGTDTQYFGPGTRLTVL.

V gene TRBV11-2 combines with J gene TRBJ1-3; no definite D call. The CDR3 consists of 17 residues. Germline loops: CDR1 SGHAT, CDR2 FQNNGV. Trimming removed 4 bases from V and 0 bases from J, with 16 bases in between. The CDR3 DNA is TGTGCCAGCAGCTCCCTCGGCGGGCAGAACTCTGGAAACACCATATATTTT. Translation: CASSSLGGQNSGNTIYF.

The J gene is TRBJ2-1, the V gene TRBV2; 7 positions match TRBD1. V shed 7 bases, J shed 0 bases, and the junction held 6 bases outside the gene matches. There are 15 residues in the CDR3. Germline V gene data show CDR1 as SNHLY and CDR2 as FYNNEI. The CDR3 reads CASKARGPSYNEQFF. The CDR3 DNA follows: TGTGCCAGCAAAGCTAGGGGGCCCTCCTACAATGAGCAGTTCTTC.

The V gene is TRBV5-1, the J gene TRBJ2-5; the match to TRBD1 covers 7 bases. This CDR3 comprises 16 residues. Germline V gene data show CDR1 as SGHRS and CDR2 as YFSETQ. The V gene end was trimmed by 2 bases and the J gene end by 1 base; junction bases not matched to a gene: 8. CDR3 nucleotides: TGCGCCAGCAGCTTACCGGGACAGAGGGGCCAAGAGACCCAGTACTTC. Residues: CASSLPGQRGQETQYF.

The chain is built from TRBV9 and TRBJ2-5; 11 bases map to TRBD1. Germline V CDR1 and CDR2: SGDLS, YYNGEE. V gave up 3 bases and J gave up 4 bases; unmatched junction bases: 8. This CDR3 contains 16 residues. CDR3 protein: CASSAYGQGARETQYF. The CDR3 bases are TGTGCCAGCAGCGCTTACGGACAGGGGGCAAGAGAGACCCAGTACTTC.

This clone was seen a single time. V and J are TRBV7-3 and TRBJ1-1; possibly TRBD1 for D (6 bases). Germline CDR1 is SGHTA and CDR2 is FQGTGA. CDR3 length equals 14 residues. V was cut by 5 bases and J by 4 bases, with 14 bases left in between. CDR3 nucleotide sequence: TGTGCCAGCAGCCCAGGGGATTTACGCACTGAAGCTTTCTTT. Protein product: CASSPGDLRTEAFF.

This chain's CDR3 is CASSGRTPGNTIYF. The CDR3 nucleotides are TGTGCCAGCAGCGGGAGGACACCTGGAAACACCATATATTTT. The genes are TRBV7-8 and TRBJ1-3, with TRBD1 as a possible D gene (5 bases). This CDR3 region has 14 residues. Trimming removed 5 bases at V and 2 bases at J, with 10 bases between. Germline CDR1 is SGHVS and CDR2 is FQNEAQ.

This chain's CDR3 is CASSVARGNTDTQYF. In DNA, the CDR3 is TGCGCCAGCAGCGTGGCCCGGGGGAATACAGATACGCAGTATTTT. The genes are TRBV5-1 and TRBJ2-3, with D tentatively TRBD2 (6 bases). Trimming took 4 bases from V and 3 from J, leaving 15 bases between them. CDR1 is SGHRS and CDR2 is YFSETQ in the germline V gene. The CDR3 runs to 15 residues.

In nucleotides, the CDR3 is TGTGCCAGCAGTGAAGTCAAGGGAGGCGGGGAGCAGTTCTTC. This encodes CASSEVKGGGEQFF. The rearrangement links TRBV2 to TRBJ2-1, with D possibly being TRBD2 (6 bases). This CDR3 contains 14 residues. V lost 1 base to trimming and J lost 10 bases, with 14 bases between them. Germline CDR1 reads SNHLY; CDR2 reads FYNNEI.

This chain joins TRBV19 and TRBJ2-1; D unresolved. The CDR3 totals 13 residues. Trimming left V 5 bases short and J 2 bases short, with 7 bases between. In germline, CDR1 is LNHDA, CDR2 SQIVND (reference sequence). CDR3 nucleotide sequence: TGTGCCAGTAGTCCAGATCCCTACAATGAGCAGTTCTTC. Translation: CASSPDPYNEQFF.

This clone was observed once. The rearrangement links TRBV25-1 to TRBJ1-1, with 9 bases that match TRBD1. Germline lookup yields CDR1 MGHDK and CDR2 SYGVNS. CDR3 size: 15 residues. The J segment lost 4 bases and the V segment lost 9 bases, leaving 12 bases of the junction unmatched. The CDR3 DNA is TGTGCCAGTGAAATGGGACAGGGTCGGGCCACTGAAGCTTTCTTT. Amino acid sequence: CASEMGQGRATEAFF. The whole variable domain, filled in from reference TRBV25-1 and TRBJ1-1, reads EADIYQTPRYLVIGTGKKITLECSQTMGHDKMYWYQQDPGMELHLIHYSYGVNSTEKGDLSSESTVSRIRTEHFPLTLESARPSHTSQYLCASEMGQGRATEAFFGQGTRLTVV.

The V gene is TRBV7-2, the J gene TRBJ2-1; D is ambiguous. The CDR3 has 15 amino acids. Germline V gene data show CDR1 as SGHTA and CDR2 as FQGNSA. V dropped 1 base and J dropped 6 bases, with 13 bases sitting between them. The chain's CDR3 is CASSLVTAVSNEQFF. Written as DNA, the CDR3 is TGTGCCAGCAGCTTAGTTACCGCTGTGAGCAATGAGCAGTTCTTC.

CDR3 nucleotide sequence: TGTGCCAGCAGTTCCGATGGGGGGGGCTGGGGCGAGCAGTACTTC. Residues: CASSSDGGGWGEQYF. The rearrangement joins TRBV28 to TRBJ2-7, with D possibly being TRBD2 (7 bases). This CDR3 is built from 15 residues. V was trimmed by 4 bases and J by 6 bases, leaving 19 bases between them. Germline lookup yields CDR1 MDHEN and CDR2 SYDVKM.

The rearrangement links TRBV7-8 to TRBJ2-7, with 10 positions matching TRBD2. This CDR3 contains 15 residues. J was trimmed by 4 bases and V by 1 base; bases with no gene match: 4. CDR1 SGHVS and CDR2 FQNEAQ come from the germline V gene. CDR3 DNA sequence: TGTGCCAGCAGCTTAGGAGCGGGGGGGCCATACGAGCAGTACTTC. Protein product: CASSLGAGGPYEQYF.

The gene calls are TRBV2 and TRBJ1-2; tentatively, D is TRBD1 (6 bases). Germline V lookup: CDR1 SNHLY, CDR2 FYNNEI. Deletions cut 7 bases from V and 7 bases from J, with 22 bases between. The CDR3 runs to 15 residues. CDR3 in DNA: TGTGCCAGCATCCACCTACAGGGCCCCGAAGGTGGCTACACCTTC. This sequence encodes CASIHLQGPEGGYTF. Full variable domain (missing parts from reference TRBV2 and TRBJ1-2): EPEVTQTPSHQVTQMGQEVILRCVPISNHLYFYWYRQILGQKVEFLVSFYNNEISEKSEIFDDQFSVERPDGSNFTLKIRSTKLEDSAMYFCASIHLQGPEGGYTFGSGTRLTVV.

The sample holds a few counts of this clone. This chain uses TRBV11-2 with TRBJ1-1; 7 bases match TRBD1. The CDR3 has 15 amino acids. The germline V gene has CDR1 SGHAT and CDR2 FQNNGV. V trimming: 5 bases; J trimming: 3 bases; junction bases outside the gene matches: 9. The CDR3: CASSQSDRSDTEAFF. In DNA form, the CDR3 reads TGTGCCAGCAGCCAATCGGACAGGAGCGACACTGAAGCTTTCTTT. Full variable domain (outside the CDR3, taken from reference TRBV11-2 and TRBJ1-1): EAGVAQSPRYKIIEKRQSVAFWCNPISGHATLYWYQQILGQGPKLLIQFQNNGVVDDSQLPKDRFSAERLKGVDSTLKIQPAKLEDSAVYLCASSQSDRSDTEAFFGQGTRLTVV.

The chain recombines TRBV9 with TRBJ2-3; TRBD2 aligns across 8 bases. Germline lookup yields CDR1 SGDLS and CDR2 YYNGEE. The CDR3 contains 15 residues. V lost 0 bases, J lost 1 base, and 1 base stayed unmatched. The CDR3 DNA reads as TGTGCCAGCAGCGTAGATAGCGGGGGCACAGATACGCAGTATTTT. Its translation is CASSVDSGGTDTQYF.

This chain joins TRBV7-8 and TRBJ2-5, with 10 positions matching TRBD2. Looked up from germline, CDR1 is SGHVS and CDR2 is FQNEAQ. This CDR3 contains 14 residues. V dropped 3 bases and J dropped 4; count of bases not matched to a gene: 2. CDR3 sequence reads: CASSFLAGGETQYF. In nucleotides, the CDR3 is TGTGCCAGCAGCTTTTTAGCGGGGGGAGAGACCCAGTACTTC.

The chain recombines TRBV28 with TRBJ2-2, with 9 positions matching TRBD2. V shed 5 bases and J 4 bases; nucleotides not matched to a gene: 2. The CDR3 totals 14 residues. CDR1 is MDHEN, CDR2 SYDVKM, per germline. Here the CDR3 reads CASSLAGFTGELFF. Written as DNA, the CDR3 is TGTGCCAGCAGTCTAGCGGGGTTCACCGGGGAGCTGTTTTTT.